This T cell receptor beta chain comes out of a study of blood T cell repertoires in COVID-19. Study at large: Researchers got acute and convalescent COVID-19 samples from the United States, Italy and Spain.

Produced via immunoSEQ multiplex PCR; TCRdb's table is partial and in-frame only. The sample records about 100,000 clones, 70% to 90% being singletons. Trimming removed 4 bases from V and 1 base from J, with 16 bases in between. The CDR3 loop spans 16 amino acids. Germline V gives CDR1 KGHSH, CDR2 LQKENI. The V gene is TRBV18, the J gene TRBJ1-1, with a tentative D call TRBD1 (6 bases). The sequence derives from a human donor in a cohort sampled during active COVID-19. Input material: peripheral blood. CDR3 nucleotides: TGTGCCAGCTCACGAGATCAATGGACAGAGAACACTGAAGCTTTCTTT. Translation: CASSRDQWTENTEAFF.